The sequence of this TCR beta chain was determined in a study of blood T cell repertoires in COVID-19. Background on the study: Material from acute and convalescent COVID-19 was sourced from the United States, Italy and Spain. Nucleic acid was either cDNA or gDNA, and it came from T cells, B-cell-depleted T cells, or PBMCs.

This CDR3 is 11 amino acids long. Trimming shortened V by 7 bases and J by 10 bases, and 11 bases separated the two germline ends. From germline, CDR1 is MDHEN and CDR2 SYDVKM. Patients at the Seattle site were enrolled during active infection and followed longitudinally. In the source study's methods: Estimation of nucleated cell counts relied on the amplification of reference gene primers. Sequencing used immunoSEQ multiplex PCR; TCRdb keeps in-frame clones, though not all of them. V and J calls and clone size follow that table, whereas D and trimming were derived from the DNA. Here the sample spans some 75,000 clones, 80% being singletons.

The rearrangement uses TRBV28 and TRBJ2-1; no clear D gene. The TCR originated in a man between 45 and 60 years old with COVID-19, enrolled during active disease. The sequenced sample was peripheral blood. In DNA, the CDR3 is TGTGCCAGCACCAGTTTCGCCGAGCAGTTCTTC. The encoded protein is CASTSFAEQFF.